One T cell receptor (beta chain) is described in this entry. No antigen is known for it. The data were taken from a study of T cell repertoires in cytomegalovirus infection. Study-level background: Both a matching HLA type and CMV infection were indicated by public TCR beta signatures.

After removal of 6 bases from V and 0 bases from J, the junction contained 11 bases not matched to a gene. The CDR3 spans 16 residues. Germline-derived CDR1 and CDR2 are MDHEN and SYDVKM. From the reads, TCRdb called clonotypes with MiXCR, one entry per CDR3 protein. The sample shows more than 650,000 distinct CDR3 sequences, 35% to 45% of them seen only once. Study-level results: Summed frequency of public TCR beta families distinguished CMV carriers with the relevant HLA. Dominating the ex vivo response were TCR beta clonotypes that were CMV-specific and HLA-C-restricted.

This sequence originates from a human donor in good health (CMV status not recorded). Some clones in this sample may be carry-over from other donors' samples. The V call is TRBV28, the J call TRBJ2-7; 7 bases are a match to TRBD2. Sequencing was performed on PBMCs. CDR3 region: CASSFTTSAFSYEQYF. The DNA for the CDR3 is TGTGCCAGCAGCTTTACTACTAGCGCCTTCTCCTACGAGCAGTACTTC.